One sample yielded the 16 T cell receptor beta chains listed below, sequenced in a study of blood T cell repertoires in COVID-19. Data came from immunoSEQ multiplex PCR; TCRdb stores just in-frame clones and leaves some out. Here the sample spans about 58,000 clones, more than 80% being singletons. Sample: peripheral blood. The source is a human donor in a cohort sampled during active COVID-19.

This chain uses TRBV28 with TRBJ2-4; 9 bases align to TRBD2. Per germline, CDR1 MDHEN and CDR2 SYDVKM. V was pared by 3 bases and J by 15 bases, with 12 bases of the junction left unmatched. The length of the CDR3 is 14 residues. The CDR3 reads CASSLGTSYKEAYF. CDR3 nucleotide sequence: TGTGCCAGCAGTTTGGGGACTAGCTATAAGGAGGCGTACTTC.

CDR3 loop: CAWSAGTSSEQFF. The CDR3 DNA reads as TGTGCCTGGAGCGCCGGGACTAGTAGTGAGCAGTTCTTC. V and J are TRBV30 and TRBJ2-1; 8 bases agree with TRBD2. CDR1 GTSNPN and CDR2 SVGIG come from the germline V gene (reference sequence). The CDR3 is made up of 13 amino acids. The ends lost 3 bases at V and 9 bases at J; junction bases unmatched: 7.

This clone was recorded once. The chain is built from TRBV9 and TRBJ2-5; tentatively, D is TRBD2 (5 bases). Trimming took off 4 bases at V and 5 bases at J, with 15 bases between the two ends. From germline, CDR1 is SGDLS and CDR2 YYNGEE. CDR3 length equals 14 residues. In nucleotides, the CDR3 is TGTGCCAGCAGCTCGGAACTCTGGGAGGAGACCCAGTACTTC. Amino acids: CASSSELWEETQYF.

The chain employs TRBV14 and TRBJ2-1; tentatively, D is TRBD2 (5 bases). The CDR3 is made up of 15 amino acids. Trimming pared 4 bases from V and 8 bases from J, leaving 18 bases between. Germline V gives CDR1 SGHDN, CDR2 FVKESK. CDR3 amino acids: CASSPGYGRVDEQFF. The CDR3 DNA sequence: TGTGCCAGCAGCCCCGGCTACGGGCGGGTCGATGAGCAGTTCTTC.

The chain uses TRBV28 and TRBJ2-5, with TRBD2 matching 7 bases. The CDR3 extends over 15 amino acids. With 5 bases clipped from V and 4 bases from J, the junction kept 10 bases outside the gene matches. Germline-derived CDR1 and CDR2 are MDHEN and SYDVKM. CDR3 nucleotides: TGTGCCAGCAGTAGCGGGGTGGAGGGAGGAGAGACCCAGTACTTC. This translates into CASSSGVEGGETQYF.

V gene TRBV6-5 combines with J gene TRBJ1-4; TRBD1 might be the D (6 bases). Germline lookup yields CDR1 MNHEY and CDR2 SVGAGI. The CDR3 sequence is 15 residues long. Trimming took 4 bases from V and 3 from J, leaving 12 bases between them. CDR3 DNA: TGTGCCAGCAGTTTCCAGGGGTTAGCTAATGAAAAACTGTTTTTT. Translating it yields CASSFQGLANEKLFF.

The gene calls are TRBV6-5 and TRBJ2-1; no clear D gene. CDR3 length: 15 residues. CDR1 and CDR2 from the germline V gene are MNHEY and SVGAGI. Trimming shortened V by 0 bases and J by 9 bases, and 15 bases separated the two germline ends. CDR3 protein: CASSYSFTPGGEQFF. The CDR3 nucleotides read TGTGCCAGCAGTTACTCGTTTACCCCGGGTGGTGAGCAGTTCTTC.

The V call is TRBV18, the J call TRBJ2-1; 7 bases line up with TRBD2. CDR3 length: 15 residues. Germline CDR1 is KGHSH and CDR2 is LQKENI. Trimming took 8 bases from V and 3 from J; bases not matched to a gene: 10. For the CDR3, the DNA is TGTGCCAGCCAAGAGCGGGATATCAGCTACAATGAGCAGTTCTTC. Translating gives CASQERDISYNEQFF.

For the CDR3, the DNA is TGTGCCAGCAGTGGAGAGGGAGTGGGAAACAATCAGCCCCAGCATTTT. This encodes CASSGEGVGNNQPQHF. The chain is built from TRBV6-1 and TRBJ1-5; D not resolved. With 4 bases removed from V and 3 bases from J, the gap between germline ends came to 16 bases. This CDR3 comprises 16 residues. Germline V gene lookup returns CDR1 MNHNS and CDR2 SASEGT.

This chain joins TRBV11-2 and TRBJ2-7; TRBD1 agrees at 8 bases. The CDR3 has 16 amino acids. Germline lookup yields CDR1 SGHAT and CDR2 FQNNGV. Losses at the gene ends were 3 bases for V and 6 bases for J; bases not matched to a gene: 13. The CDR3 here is CASSFGQGPGRGEQYF. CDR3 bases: TGTGCCAGCAGCTTCGGACAGGGTCCCGGTCGCGGCGAGCAGTACTTC.

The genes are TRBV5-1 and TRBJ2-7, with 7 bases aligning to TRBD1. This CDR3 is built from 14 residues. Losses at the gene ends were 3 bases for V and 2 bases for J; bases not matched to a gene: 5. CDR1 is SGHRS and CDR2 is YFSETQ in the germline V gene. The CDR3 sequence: CASSWGQTTYEQYF. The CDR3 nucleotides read TGCGCCAGCAGCTGGGGACAGACAACCTACGAGCAGTACTTC.

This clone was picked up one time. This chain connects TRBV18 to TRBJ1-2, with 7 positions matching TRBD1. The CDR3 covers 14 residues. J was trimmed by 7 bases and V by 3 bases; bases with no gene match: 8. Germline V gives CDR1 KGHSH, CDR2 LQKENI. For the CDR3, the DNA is TGTGCCAGCTCACCTGGTGACAGGGTGAGTGGCTACACCTTC. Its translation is CASSPGDRVSGYTF.

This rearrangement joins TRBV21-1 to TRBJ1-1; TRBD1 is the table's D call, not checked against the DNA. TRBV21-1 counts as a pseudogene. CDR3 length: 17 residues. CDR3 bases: TGTGCCAGCAGGAAAGACAGGGGCCGCAGGGGCAACACTGAAGCTTTCTTT. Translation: CASRKDRGRRGNTEAFF.

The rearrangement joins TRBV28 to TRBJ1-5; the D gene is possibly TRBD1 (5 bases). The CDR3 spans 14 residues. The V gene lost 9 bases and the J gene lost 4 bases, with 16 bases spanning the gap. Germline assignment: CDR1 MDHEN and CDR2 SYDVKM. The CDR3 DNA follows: TGTGCCAGTATGACCGGGACTAAAAATCAGCCCCAGCATTTT. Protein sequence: CASMTGTKNQPQHF.

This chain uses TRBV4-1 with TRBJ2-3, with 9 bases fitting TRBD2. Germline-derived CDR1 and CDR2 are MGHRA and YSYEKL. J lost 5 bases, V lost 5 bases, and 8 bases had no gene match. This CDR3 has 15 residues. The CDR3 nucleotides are TGCGCCAGCAGCAGGGGGGGAGCGGGGGGAGATACGCAGTATTTT. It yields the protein CASSRGGAGGDTQYF.

The CDR3 region has the DNA TGTGCCAGCAGCCCGACAGGGAAAAATCAGCCCCAGCATTTT. Translation: CASSPTGKNQPQHF. V is TRBV2 and J is TRBJ1-5; 7 bases fit TRBD1. J was trimmed by 4 bases and V by 6 bases; bases with no gene match: 6. Germline V gives CDR1 SNHLY, CDR2 FYNNEI. The CDR3 spans 14 residues. The full variable domain, with the rest looked up from reference TRBV2 and TRBJ1-5, is EPEVTQTPSHQVTQMGQEVILRCVPISNHLYFYWYRQILGQKVEFLVSFYNNEISEKSEIFDDQFSVERPDGSNFTLKIRSTKLEDSAMYFCASSPTGKNQPQHFGDGTRLSIL.